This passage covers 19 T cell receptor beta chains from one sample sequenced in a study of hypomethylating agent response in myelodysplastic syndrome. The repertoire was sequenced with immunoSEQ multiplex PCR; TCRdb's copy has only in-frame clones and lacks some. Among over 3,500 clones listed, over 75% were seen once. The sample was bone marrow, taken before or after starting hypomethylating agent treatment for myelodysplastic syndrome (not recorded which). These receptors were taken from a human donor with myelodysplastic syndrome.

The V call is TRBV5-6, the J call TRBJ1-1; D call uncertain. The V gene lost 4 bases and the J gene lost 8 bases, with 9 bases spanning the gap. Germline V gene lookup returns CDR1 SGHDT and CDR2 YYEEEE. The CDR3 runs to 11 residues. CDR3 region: CASSGGLEAFF. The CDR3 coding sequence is TGTGCCAGCAGCGGCGGGCTCGAAGCTTTCTTT.

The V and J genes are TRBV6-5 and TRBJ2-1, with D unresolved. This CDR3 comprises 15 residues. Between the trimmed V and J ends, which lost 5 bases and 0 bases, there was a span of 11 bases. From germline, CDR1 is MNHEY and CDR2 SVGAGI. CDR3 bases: TGTGCCAGCAGTCGTGGGGTGAGCTCCTACAATGAGCAGTTCTTC. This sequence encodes CASSRGVSSYNEQFF.

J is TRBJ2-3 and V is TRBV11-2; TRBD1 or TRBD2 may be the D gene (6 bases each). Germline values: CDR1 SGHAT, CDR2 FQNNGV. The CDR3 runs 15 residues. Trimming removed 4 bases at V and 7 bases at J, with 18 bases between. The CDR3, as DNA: TGTGCCAGCAGCTCCCTTTCGTGGGGGGCAAATACGCAGTATTTT. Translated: CASSSLSWGANTQYF. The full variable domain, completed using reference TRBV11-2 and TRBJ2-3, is EAGVAQSPRYKIIEKRQSVAFWCNPISGHATLYWYQQILGQGPKLLIQFQNNGVVDDSQLPKDRFSAERLKGVDSTLKIQPAKLEDSAVYLCASSSLSWGANTQYFGPGTRLTVL.

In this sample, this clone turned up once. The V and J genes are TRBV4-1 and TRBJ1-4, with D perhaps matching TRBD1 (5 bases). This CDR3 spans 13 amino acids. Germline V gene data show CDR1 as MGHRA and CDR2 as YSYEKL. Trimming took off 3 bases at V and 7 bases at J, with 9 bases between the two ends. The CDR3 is CASSQWQGEKLFF. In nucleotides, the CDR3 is TGCGCCAGCAGCCAGTGGCAGGGTGAAAAACTGTTTTTT.

In DNA, the CDR3 is TGCGCCAGCAGCTACGGGACGGAGGGAGGGCAGGCTTTCTTT. Residues: CASSYGTEGGQAFF. This chain connects TRBV5-1 to TRBJ1-1; D is perhaps TRBD1 (5 bases). CDR1 is SGHRS, CDR2 YFSETQ, per germline. The CDR3 spans 14 residues. Deletions cut 3 bases from V and 11 bases from J, with 20 bases between.

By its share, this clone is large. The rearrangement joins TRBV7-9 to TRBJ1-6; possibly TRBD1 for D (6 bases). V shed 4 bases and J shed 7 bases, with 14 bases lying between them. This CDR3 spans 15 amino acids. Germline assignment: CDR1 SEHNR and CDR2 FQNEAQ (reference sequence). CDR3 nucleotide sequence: TGTGCCAGCAGCTCAACAGGGCCCGGAAATTCACCCCTCCACTTT. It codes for CASSSTGPGNSPLHF.

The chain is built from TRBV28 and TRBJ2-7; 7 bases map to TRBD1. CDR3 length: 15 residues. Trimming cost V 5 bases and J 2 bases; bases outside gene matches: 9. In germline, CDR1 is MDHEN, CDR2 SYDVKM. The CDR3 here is CASSLIRDSAYEQYF. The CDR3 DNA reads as TGTGCCAGCAGTCTAATTAGGGACAGCGCCTACGAGCAGTACTTC.

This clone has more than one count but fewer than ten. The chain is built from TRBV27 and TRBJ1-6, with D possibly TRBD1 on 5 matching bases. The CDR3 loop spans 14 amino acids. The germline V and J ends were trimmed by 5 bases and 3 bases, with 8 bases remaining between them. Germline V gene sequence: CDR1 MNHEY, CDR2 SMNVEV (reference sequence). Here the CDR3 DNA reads TGTGCCAGCAGTGACAGAGGCTATAATTCACCCCTCCACTTT. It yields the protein CASSDRGYNSPLHF.

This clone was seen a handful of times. This CDR3 reads CASSPVQGGRYGYTF. The CDR3 DNA reads TGTGCCAGCAGCCCCGTACAGGGCGGTCGCTATGGCTACACCTTC. The chain combines TRBV28 with TRBJ1-2; TRBD1 is a possible D gene (6 bases). This CDR3 contains 15 residues. V was clipped by 6 bases and J by 4 bases, with 18 bases between them. From germline, CDR1 is MDHEN and CDR2 SYDVKM.

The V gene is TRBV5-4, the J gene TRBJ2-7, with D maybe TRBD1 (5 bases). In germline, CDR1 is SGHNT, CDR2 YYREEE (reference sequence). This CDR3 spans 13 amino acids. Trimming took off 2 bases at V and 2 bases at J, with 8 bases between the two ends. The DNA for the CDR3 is TGTGCCAGCAGCTTAACAGGCACCTACGAGCAGTACTTC. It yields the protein CASSLTGTYEQYF.

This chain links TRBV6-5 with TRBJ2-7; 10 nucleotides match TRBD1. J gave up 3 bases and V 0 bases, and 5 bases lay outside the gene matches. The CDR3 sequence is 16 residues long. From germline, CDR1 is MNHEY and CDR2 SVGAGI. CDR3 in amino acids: CASSYSDRGRLYEQYF. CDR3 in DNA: TGTGCCAGCAGTTACTCCGACAGGGGGCGACTCTACGAGCAGTACTTC.

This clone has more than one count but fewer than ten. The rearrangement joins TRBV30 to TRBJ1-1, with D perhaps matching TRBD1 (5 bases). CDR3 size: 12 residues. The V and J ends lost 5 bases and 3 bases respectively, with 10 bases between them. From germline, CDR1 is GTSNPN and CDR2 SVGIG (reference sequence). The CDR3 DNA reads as TGTGCCTGGTTTCCGGGGGACACTGAAGCTTTCTTT. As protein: CAWFPGDTEAFF.

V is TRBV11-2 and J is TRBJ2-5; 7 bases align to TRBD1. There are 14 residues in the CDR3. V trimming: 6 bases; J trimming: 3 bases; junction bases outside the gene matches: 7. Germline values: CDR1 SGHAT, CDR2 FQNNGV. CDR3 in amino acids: CASSPGTVEETQYF. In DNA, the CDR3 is TGTGCCAGCAGTCCCGGGACAGTCGAAGAGACCCAGTACTTC.

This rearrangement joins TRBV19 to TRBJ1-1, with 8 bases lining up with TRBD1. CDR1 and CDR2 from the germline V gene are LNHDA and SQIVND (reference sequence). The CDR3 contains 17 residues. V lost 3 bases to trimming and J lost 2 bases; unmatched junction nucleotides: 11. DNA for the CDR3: TGTGCCAGTAGTATCTTCTCCCCCGGGACAGGTAACACTGAAGCTTTCTTT. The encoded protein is CASSIFSPGTGNTEAFF. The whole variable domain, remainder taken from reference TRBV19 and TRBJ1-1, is DGGITQSPKYLFRKEGQNVTLSCEQNLNHDAMYWYRQDPGQGLRLIYYSQIVNDFQKGDIAEGYSVSREKKESFPLTVTSAQKNPTAFYLCASSIFSPGTGNTEAFFGQGTRLTVV.

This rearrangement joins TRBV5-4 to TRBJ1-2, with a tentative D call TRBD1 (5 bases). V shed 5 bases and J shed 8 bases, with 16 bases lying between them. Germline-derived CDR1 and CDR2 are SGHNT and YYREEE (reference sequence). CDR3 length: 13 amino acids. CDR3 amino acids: CASRPGGGEGYTF. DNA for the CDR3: TGTGCCAGCAGACCTGGTGGGGGGGAAGGCTACACCTTC.

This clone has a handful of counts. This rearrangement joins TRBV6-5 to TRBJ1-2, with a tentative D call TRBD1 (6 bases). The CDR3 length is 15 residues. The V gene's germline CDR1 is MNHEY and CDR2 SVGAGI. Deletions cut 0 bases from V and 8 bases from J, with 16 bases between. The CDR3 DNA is TGTGCCAGCAGTTACTCATCAGGGGCCACCTACGGCTACACCTTC. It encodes CASSYSSGATYGYTF.

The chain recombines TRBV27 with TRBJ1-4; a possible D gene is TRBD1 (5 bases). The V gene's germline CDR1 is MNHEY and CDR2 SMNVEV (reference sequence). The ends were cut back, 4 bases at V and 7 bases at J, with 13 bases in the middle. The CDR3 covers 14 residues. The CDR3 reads CASSSLQALEKLFF. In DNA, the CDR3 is TGTGCCAGCAGTTCACTACAGGCGCTTGAAAAACTGTTTTTT.

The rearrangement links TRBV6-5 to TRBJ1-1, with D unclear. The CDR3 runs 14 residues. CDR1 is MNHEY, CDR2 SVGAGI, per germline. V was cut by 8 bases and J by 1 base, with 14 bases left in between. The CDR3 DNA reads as TGTGCCAGCGGCTCAGTTGGGAGGAACACTGAAGCTTTCTTT. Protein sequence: CASGSVGRNTEAFF.

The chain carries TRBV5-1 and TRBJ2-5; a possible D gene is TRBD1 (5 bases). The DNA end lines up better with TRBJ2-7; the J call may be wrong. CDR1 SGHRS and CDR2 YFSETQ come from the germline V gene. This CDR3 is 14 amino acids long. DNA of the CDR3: TGCGCCAGCAGCTTGGAGTCAGGGATCAACGAGCAGTACTTC. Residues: CASSLESGINEQYF.